This T cell receptor (beta chain) was documented in a study of PD-1 blockade in classical Hodgkin lymphoma. Brentuximab vedotin exposure varied, and every patient relapsed after autologous stem cell transplantation. This clone was counted once. TCRdb's table, derived via immunoSEQ multiplex PCR, lists solely in-frame clones and lacks some. The repertoire holds approximately 43,000 clones, with roughly nine tenths as singletons. The sequence was collected from a human donor with classical Hodgkin lymphoma. The source was peripheral blood mononuclear cells (PBMCs), collected before the second cycle of nivolumab.

The CDR3 is CASNYRERQPQHF. The CDR3 DNA reads TGTGCCAGTAATTACAGGGAGAGGCAGCCCCAGCATTTT. This chain uses TRBV19 with TRBJ1-5; weak D call: TRBD1 (6 bases). Germline CDR1 reads LNHDA; CDR2 reads SQIVND (reference sequence). Trimming took 7 bases from V and 7 from J, leaving 14 bases between them. The CDR3 sequence is 13 residues long. The variable domain in full, completed from reference TRBV19 and TRBJ1-5, reads DGGITQSPKYLFRKEGQNVTLSCEQNLNHDAMYWYRQDPGQGLRLIYYSQIVNDFQKGDIAEGYSVSREKKESFPLTVTSAQKNPTAFYLCASNYRERQPQHFGDGTRLSIL.